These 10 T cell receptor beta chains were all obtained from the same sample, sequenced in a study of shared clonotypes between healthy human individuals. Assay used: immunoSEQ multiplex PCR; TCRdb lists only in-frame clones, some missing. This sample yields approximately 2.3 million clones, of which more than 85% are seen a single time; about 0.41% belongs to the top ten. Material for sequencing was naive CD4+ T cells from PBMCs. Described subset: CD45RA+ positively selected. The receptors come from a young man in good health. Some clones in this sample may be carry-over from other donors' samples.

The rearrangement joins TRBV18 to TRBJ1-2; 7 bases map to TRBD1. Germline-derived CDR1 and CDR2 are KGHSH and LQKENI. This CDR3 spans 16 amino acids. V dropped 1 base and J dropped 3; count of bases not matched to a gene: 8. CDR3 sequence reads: CASSPQGAGGHYGYTF. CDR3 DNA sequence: TGTGCCAGCTCACCACAAGGGGCAGGGGGACACTATGGCTACACCTTC.

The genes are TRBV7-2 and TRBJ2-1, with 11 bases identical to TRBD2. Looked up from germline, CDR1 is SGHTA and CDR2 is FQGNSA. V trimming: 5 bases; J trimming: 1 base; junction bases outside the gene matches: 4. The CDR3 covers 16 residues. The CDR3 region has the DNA TGTGCCAGCAGCCAGGGACTAGCGGTTTCCTACAATGAGCAGTTCTTC. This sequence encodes CASSQGLAVSYNEQFF. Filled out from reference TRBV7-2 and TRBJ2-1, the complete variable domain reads GAGVSQSPSNKVTEKGKDVELRCDPISGHTALYWYRQSLGQGLEFLIYFQGNSAPDKSGLPSDRFSAERTGGSVSTLTIQRTQQEDSAVYLCASSQGLAVSYNEQFFGPGTRLTVL.

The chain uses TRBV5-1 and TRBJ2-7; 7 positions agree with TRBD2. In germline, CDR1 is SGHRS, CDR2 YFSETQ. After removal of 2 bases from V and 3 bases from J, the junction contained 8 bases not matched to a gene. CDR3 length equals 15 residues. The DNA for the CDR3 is TGCGCCAGCAGCTTACTTACTAGCGAGGACTACGAGCAGTACTTC. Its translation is CASSLLTSEDYEQYF.

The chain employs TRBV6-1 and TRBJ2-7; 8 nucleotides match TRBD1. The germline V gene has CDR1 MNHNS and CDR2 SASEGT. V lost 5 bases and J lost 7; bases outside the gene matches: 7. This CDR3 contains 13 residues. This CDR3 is CASSQRTGREQYF. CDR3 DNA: TGTGCCAGCAGTCAAAGGACAGGGCGAGAGCAGTACTTC.

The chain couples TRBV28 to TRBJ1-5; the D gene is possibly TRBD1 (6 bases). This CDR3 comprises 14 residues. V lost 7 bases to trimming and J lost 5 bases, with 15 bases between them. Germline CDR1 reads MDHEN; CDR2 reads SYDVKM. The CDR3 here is CASTLMGGYQPQHF. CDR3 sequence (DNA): TGTGCCAGCACCTTAATGGGGGGCTATCAGCCCCAGCATTTT.

The CDR3 DNA sequence: TGTGCCAGCGGAAGGTCGTGGGATACGCAGTATTTT. Amino acids: CASGRSWDTQYF. This chain links TRBV14 with TRBJ2-3; D not resolved. Germline V CDR1 and CDR2: SGHDN, FVKESK. This CDR3 contains 12 residues. V dropped 8 bases and J dropped 6 bases, with 12 bases sitting between them. Looking up the rest from reference TRBV14 and TRBJ2-3 gives the full variable domain: EAGVTQFPSHSVIEKGQTVTLRCDPISGHDNLYWYRRVMGKEIKFLLHFVKESKQDESGMPNNRFLAERTGGTYSTLKVQPAELEDSGVYFCASGRSWDTQYFGPGTRLTVL.

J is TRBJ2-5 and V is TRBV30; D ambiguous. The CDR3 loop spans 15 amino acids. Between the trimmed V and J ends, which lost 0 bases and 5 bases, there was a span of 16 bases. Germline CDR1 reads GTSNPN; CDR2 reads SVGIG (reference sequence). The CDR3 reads CAWSVGGASSETQYF. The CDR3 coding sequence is TGTGCCTGGAGTGTAGGCGGAGCATCGTCCGAGACCCAGTACTTC.

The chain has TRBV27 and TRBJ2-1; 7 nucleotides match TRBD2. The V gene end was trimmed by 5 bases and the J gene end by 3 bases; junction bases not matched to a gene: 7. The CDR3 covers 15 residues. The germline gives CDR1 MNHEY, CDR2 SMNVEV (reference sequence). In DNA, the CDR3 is TGTGCCAGCAGTCCAGGGACTACCTACTACAATGAGCAGTTCTTC. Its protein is CASSPGTTYYNEQFF.

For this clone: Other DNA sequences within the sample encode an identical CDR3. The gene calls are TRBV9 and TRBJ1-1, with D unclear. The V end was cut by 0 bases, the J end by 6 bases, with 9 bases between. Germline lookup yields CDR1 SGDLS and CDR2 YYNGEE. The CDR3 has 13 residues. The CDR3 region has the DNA TGTGCCAGCAGCGTAGGGTGGGGATCTGAAGCTTTCTTT. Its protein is CASSVGWGSEAFF.

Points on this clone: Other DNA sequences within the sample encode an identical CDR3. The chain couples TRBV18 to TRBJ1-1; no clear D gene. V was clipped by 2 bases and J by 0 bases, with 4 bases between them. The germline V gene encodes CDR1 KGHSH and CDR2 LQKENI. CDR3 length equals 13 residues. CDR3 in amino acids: CASSPGLNTEAFF. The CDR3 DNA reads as TGTGCCAGCTCACCAGGATTGAACACTGAAGCTTTCTTT. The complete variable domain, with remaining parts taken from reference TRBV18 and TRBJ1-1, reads NAGVMQNPRHLVRRRGQEARLRCSPMKGHSHVYWYRQLPEEGLKFMVYLQKENIIDESGMPKERFSAEFPKEGPSILRIQQVVRGDSAAYFCASSPGLNTEAFFGQGTRLTVV.